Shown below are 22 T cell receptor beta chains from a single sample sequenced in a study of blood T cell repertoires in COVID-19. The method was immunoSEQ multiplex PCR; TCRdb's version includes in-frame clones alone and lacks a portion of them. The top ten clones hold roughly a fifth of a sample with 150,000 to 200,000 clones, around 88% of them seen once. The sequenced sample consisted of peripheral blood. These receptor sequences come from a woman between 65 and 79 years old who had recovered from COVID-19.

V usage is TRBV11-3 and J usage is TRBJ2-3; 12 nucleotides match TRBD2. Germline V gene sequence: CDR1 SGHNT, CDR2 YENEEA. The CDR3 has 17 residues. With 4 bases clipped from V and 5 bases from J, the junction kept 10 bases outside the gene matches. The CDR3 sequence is CASSSPSSGRALDTQYF. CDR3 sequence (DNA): TGTGCCAGCAGCTCTCCGTCTAGCGGGAGGGCCTTAGATACGCAGTATTTT.

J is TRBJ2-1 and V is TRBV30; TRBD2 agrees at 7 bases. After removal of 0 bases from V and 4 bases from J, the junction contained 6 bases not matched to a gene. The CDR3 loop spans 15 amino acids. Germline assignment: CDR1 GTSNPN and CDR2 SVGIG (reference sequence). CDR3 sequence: CAWSVGGSVYNEQFF. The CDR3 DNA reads TGTGCCTGGAGTGTGGGCGGGAGCGTTTACAATGAGCAGTTCTTC.

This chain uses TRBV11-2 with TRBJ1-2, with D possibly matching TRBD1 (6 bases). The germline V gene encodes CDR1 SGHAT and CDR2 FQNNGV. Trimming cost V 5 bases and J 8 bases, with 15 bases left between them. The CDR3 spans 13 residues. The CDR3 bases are TGTGCCAGCAGCGCCACACAGGGAGGGGGCTACACCTTC. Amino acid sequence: CASSATQGGGYTF.

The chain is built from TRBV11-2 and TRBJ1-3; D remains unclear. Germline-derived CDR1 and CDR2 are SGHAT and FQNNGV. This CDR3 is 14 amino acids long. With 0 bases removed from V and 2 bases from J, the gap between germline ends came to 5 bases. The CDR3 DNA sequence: TGTGCCAGCAGCTTAGATCCGGCTGGAAACACCATATATTTT. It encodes CASSLDPAGNTIYF.

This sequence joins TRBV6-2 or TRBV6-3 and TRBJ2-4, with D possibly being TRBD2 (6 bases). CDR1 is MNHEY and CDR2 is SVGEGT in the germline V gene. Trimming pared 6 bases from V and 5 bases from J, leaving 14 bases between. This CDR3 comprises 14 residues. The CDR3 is CASSRGTLENIQYF. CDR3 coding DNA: TGTGCCAGCAGCCGAGGGACTTTAGAAAACATTCAGTACTTC.

The chain's CDR3 is CASSQGAGSNYGYTF. The DNA for the CDR3 is TGTGCCAGCAGCCAGGGGGCAGGGAGTAACTATGGCTACACCTTC. This chain connects TRBV7-8 to TRBJ1-2; 8 positions agree with TRBD1. This CDR3 region has 15 residues. Germline values: CDR1 SGHVS, CDR2 FQNEAQ. Trimming cost V 5 bases and J 1 base; bases outside gene matches: 6. The full variable domain, its missing parts supplied by reference TRBV7-8 and TRBJ1-2, is GAGVSQSPRYKVAKRGQDVALRCDPISGHVSLFWYQQALGQGPEFLTYFQNEAQLDKSGLPSDRFFAERPEGSVSTLKIQRTQQEDSAVYLCASSQGAGSNYGYTFGSGTRLTVV.

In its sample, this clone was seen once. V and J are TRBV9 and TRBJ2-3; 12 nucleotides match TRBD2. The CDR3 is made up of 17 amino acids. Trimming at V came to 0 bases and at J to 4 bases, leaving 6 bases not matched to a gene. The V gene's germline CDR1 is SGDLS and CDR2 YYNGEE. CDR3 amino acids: CASSVGPSGRGADTQYF. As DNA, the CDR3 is TGTGCCAGCAGCGTAGGTCCTAGCGGGAGGGGTGCAGATACGCAGTATTTT.

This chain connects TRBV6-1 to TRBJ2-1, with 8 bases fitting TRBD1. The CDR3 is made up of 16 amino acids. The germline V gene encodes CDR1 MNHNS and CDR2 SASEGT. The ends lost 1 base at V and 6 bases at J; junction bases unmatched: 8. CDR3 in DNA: TGTGCCAGCAGTGAAGTCGCAGGGGGCCTTTCCAATGAGCAGTTCTTC. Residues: CASSEVAGGLSNEQFF.

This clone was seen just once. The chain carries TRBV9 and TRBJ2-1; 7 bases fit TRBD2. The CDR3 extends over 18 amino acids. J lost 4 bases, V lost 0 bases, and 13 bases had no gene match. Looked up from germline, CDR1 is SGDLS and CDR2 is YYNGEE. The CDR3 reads CASSVAGAASGPYNEQFF. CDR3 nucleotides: TGTGCCAGCAGCGTAGCCGGGGCGGCTAGCGGACCTTACAATGAGCAGTTCTTC.

The CDR3 protein is CASRQPPMRNYTF. The DNA of the CDR3 is TGTGCCAGCAGACAACCCCCGATGCGGAACTACACCTTC. The chain employs TRBV7-2 and TRBJ1-2; D not certain. Trimming took off 6 bases at V and 10 bases at J, with 18 bases between the two ends. Germline V gene data show CDR1 as SGHTA and CDR2 as FQGNSA. CDR3 length: 13 residues.

The CDR3 bases are TGTGCCAGTATGCGCGGGAGGACGGGCACAGATACGCAGTATTTT. The encoded protein is CASMRGRTGTDTQYF. The J gene is TRBJ2-3, the V gene TRBV19; 8 bases are a match to TRBD2. Unmatched junction bases numbered 7, after V lost 7 bases and J lost 1 base. The CDR3 is made up of 15 amino acids. Germline CDR1 is LNHDA and CDR2 is SQIVND (reference sequence).

This CDR3 is CASSLSLGGRSEQYF. CDR3 in DNA: TGTGCCAGCAGTTTATCGCTCGGCGGGAGGAGCGAGCAGTACTTC. The V and J genes are TRBV27 and TRBJ2-7; 8 nucleotides line up with TRBD2. CDR1 is MNHEY and CDR2 is SMNVEV in the germline V gene (reference sequence). The ends lost 0 bases at V and 6 bases at J; junction bases unmatched: 7. There are 15 residues in the CDR3.

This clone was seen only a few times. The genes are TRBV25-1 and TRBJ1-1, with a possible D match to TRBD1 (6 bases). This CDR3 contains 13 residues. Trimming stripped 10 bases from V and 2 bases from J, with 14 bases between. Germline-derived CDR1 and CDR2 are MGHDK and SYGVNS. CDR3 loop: CATKGHLNTEAFF. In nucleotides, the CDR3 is TGTGCCACCAAGGGACACCTAAACACTGAAGCTTTCTTT. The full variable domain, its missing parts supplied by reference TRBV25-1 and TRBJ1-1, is EADIYQTPRYLVIGTGKKITLECSQTMGHDKMYWYQQDPGMELHLIHYSYGVNSTEKGDLSSESTVSRIRTEHFPLTLESARPSHTSQYLCATKGHLNTEAFFGQGTRLTVV.

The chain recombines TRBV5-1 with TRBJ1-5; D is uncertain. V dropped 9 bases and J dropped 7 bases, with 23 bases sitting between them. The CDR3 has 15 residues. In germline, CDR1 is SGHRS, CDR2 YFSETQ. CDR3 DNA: TGCGCCACCCCCCCCGCGGCCGCCCCAAGGCAGCCCCAGCATTTT. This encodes CATPPAAAPRQPQHF.

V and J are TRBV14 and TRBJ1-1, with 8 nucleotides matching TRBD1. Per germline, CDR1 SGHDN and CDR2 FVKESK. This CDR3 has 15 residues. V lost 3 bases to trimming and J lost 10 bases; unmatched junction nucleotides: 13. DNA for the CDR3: TGTGCCAGCAGCCACGCCAGGGACAGGTGGGGGCGAGCTTTCTTT. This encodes CASSHARDRWGRAFF.

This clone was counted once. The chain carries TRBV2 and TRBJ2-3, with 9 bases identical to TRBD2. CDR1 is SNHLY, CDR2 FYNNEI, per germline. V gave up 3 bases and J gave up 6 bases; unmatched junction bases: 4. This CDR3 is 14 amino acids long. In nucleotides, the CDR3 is TGTGCCAGCAGTGAGTCCGCGGGGGGGGATACGCAGTATTTT. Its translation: CASSESAGGDTQYF.

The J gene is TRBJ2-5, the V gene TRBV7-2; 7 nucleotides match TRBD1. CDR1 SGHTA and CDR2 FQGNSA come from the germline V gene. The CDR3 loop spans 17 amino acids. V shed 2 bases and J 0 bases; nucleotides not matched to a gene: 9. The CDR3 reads CASSLWAPRGYQETQYF. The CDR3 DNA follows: TGTGCCAGCAGCTTATGGGCCCCCAGGGGGTACCAAGAGACCCAGTACTTC.

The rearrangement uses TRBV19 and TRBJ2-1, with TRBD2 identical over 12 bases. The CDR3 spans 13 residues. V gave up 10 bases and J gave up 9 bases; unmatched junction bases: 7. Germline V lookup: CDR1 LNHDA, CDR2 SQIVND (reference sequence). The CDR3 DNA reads TGTGCCACTCGACTAGCGGGAGTAGGTGAGCAGTTCTTC. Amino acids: CATRLAGVGEQFF.

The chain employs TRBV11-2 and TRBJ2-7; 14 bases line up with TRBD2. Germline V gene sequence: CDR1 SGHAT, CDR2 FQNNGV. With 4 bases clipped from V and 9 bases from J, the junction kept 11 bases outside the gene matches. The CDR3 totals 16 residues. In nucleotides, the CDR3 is TGTGCCAGCAGCTCCGCCTTGGGACTAGCGGGAGTTCGGCAGTACTTC. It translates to CASSSALGLAGVRQYF.

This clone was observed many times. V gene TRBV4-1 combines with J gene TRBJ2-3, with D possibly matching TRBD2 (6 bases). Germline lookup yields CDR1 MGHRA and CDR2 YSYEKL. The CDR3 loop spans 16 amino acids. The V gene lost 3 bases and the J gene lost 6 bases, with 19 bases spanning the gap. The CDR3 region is CASSQAVAGQGDTQYF. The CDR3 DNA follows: TGCGCCAGCAGCCAGGCCGTGGCGGGGCAGGGTGATACGCAGTATTTT.

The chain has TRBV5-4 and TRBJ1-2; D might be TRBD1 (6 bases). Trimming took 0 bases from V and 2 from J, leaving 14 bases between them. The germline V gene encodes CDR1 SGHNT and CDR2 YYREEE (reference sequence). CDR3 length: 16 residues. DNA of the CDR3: TGTGCCAGCAGCTTGGCCGGGGGGGCGCGCAACTATGGCTACACCTTC. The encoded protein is CASSLAGGARNYGYTF.

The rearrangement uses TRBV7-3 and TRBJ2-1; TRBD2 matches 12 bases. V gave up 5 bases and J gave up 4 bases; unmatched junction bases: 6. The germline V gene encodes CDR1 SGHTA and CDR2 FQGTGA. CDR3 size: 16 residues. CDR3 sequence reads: CASSPSLAGGYNEQFF. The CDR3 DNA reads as TGTGCCAGCAGCCCATCACTAGCGGGGGGATACAATGAGCAGTTCTTC.